The 10 T cell receptor beta chains given below trace back to one sample, sequenced in a study of beta chain features in type 1 diabetes. General observations from the study: Patients with Type 1 diabetes showed moderately but significantly shorter TCRB CDR3s in all four CD4+ subsets.

For these receptors, no antigen is known. Reverse transcribing all isolated RNA meant expressed TCRB transcripts were sequenced. Profiled with immunoSEQ multiplex PCR; TCRdb holds only in-frame clones, not every one. The sample has roughly 260,000 clones, roughly 21% seen once; the top ten hold less than 0.035%. The specimen was naive CD4+ T cells from blood. The receptors here all came from a woman between 35 and 50 years old with type 1 diabetes.

V and J are TRBV14 and TRBJ1-2; D is ambiguous. This CDR3 has 14 residues. V lost 2 bases, J lost 4 bases, and 11 bases lay in between. Per the germline V gene, CDR1 is SGHDN and CDR2 is FVKESK. The CDR3 bases are TGTGCCAGCAGCCAAAACCTCTGGGCCTATGGCTACACCTTC. This sequence encodes CASSQNLWAYGYTF. Full variable domain (outside the CDR3, taken from reference TRBV14 and TRBJ1-2): EAGVTQFPSHSVIEKGQTVTLRCDPISGHDNLYWYRRVMGKEIKFLLHFVKESKQDESGMPNNRFLAERTGGTYSTLKVQPAELEDSGVYFCASSQNLWAYGYTFGSGTRLTVV.

This clone has more than one count but fewer than ten. J is TRBJ1-5 and V is TRBV30; unclear D gene. V lost 1 base and J 3 bases, leaving 16 bases between the germline ends. From germline, CDR1 is GTSNPN and CDR2 SVGIG (reference sequence). The length of the CDR3 is 16 residues. The CDR3 DNA reads as TGTGCCTGGAGTGGATCCCCCGGTGCCCCCAATCAGCCCCAGCATTTT. Its translation: CAWSGSPGAPNQPQHF.

The chain recombines TRBV29-1 with TRBJ2-1; D is unclear. V shed 4 bases and J shed 0 bases, with 10 bases lying between them. This CDR3 comprises 14 residues. Per the germline V gene, CDR1 is SQVTM and CDR2 is ANQGSEA. CDR3 sequence reads: CSVAAASSYNEQFF. CDR3 DNA: TGCAGCGTTGCGGCGGCTAGCTCCTACAATGAGCAGTTCTTC.

This clone was seen once. The V call is TRBV5-1, the J call TRBJ1-2; D may be TRBD1 (6 bases). CDR3 length: 14 residues. Germline loops: CDR1 SGHRS, CDR2 YFSETQ. Trimming stripped 3 bases from V and 4 bases from J, with 13 bases between. The DNA of the CDR3 is TGCGCCAGCAGCTCCTCGGGACACCCCTATGGCTACACCTTC. Protein product: CASSSSGHPYGYTF. The full variable domain, in which reference TRBV5-1 and TRBJ1-2 provide the parts outside the CDR3, is KAGVTQTPRYLIKTRGQQVTLSCSPISGHRSVSWYQQTPGQGLQFLFEYFSETQRNKGNFPGRFSGRQFSNSRSEMNVSTLELGDSALYLCASSSSGHPYGYTFGSGTRLTVV.

This chain links TRBV5-1 with TRBJ1-4; D uncertain. Germline V lookup: CDR1 SGHRS, CDR2 YFSETQ. This CDR3 comprises 14 residues. V dropped 4 bases and J dropped 6 bases, with 13 bases sitting between them. DNA of the CDR3: TGCGCCAGCAGCGTTGCCGCCGGGGATGAAAAACTGTTTTTT. Translated, it gives CASSVAAGDEKLFF.

The chain couples TRBV19 to TRBJ2-3; tentative D call: TRBD2 (6 bases). Germline lookup yields CDR1 LNHDA and CDR2 SQIVND (reference sequence). There are 17 residues in the CDR3. The V and J ends lost 3 bases and 0 bases respectively, with 16 bases between them. For the CDR3, the DNA is TGTGCCAGTAGTATCCCTGGTGGGGCGGGAAGCACAGATACGCAGTATTTT. Protein product: CASSIPGGAGSTDTQYF.

This clone was detected only a few times. The CDR3 region is CASSSPGTGELFF. The CDR3 nucleotides read TGTGCCAGCAGCTCCCCAGGAACCGGGGAGCTGTTTTTT. The rearrangement joins TRBV7-9 to TRBJ2-2; no reliable D call. Germline lookup yields CDR1 SEHNR and CDR2 FQNEAQ (reference sequence). V was cut by 4 bases and J by 5 bases, with 8 bases left in between. The CDR3 runs 13 residues. The whole variable domain, remainder taken from reference TRBV7-9 and TRBJ2-2, is DTGVSQNPRHKITKRGQNVTFRCDPISEHNRLYWYRQTLGQGPEFLTYFQNEAQLEKSRLLSDRFSAERPKGSFSTLEIQRTEQGDSAMYLCASSSPGTGELFFGEGSRLTVL.

This chain connects TRBV6-6 to TRBJ1-6, with a possible D match to TRBD1 (6 bases). V was cut by 7 bases and J by 11 bases, with 21 bases left in between. This CDR3 is 15 amino acids long. Germline V gives CDR1 MNHNY, CDR2 SVGAGI (reference sequence). CDR3 protein: CASNLRGDGGPPLHF. The CDR3 coding sequence is TGTGCCAGCAACTTGAGGGGGGACGGGGGGCCACCCCTCCACTTT.

The chain combines TRBV7-2 with TRBJ2-7; D might be TRBD1 (5 bases). Germline CDR1 SGHTA, CDR2 FQGNSA. This CDR3 region has 12 residues. The V and J ends lost 3 bases and 4 bases respectively, with 7 bases between them. The CDR3 loop reads CASSFQGYEQYF. As DNA, the CDR3 is TGTGCCAGCAGCTTCCAGGGTTACGAGCAGTACTTC.

This sequence joins TRBV5-4 and TRBJ2-7, with a tentative D call TRBD1 (6 bases). Trimming shortened V by 4 bases and J by 2 bases, and 13 bases separated the two germline ends. The length of the CDR3 is 14 residues. Germline V gene lookup returns CDR1 SGHNT and CDR2 YYREEE (reference sequence). CDR3 DNA: TGTGCCAGCAGCCGTGACAGGCCGACCTACGAGCAGTACTTC. This translates into CASSRDRPTYEQYF.